Presented here are 26 T cell receptor beta chains from one specimen sequenced in a study of Tregs in tolerant kidney transplant recipients. Mixed chimerism was transient after nonmyeloablative marrow transplants from related graft donors. The table came from immunoSEQ multiplex PCR; TCRdb's copy has only in-frame clones and leaves some out. Its table records some 30,000 clones. The material was CD4+ T cells from blood (PBMCs), obtained 24 months after the transplant. The receptors stem from a human patient who received a combined kidney and bone marrow transplant. Some of these T cells may belong to the graft donor.

Turning to this clone: Read data end 3 residues before the CDR3 end; the end is taken from the germline J gene. V gene TRBV20-1 combines with J gene TRBJ2-3; 9 nucleotides line up with TRBD2. V trimming: 6 bases; J trimming: 2 bases; junction bases outside the gene matches: 3. Germline values: CDR1 DFQATT, CDR2 SNEGSKA (reference sequence). The CDR3 sequence is 13 residues long. The DNA read from the CDR3 is TGCAGTGCCCCTAGCGGGACCACAGATACG. Encoded protein: CSAPSGTTDT. The complete CDR3 protein is CSAPSGTTDTQYF.

CDR3 bases read: TGCAGTGCTAGGGAAAGGACAGGGAATCATGAG. Its protein is CSARERTGNHE. The full-length CDR3 reads as CSARERTGNHEQFF. V gene TRBV20-1 combines with J gene TRBJ2-1, with 8 bases lining up with TRBD1. The CDR3 end is not reached by the read, which stops 3 residues before it; the germline J gene fills it in. Looked up from germline, CDR1 is DFQATT and CDR2 is SNEGSKA (reference sequence). This CDR3 spans 14 amino acids. The V segment lost 3 bases and the J segment 8 bases; nucleotides outside the gene matches: 9.

Details on this clone: The CDR3 end falls 3 residues outside the read, so it is completed with the germline J gene. This chain links TRBV30 with TRBJ1-1; D remains ambiguous. The CDR3 has 12 residues. V lost 2 bases to trimming and J lost 4 bases, with 8 bases between them. CDR1 is GTSNPN and CDR2 is SVGIG in the germline V gene (reference sequence). CDR3 in amino acids: CAWSSGGTEAFF. The sequenced part of the CDR3 DNA is TGTGCCTGGAGTTCGGGTGGCACTGAA.

The CDR3 protein is CASSPGGQSFMNTEAFF. Partial CDR3 DNA: TGTGCCAGCTCACCCGGGGGGCAGAGTTTTATGAACACTGAA. The chain recombines TRBV18 with TRBJ1-1, with D possibly being TRBD1 (6 bases). The read stops 3 residues short of the end of the CDR3; the missing end is completed from the germline J gene. The germline V gene encodes CDR1 KGHSH and CDR2 LQKENI. Trimming shortened V by 3 bases and J by 0 bases, and 17 bases separated the two germline ends. The CDR3 has 17 residues. The full variable domain, in which reference TRBV18 and TRBJ1-1 provide the parts outside the CDR3, is NAGVMQNPRHLVRRRGQEARLRCSPMKGHSHVYWYRQLPEEGLKFMVYLQKENIIDESGMPKERFSAEFPKEGPSILRIQQVVRGDSAAYFCASSPGGQSFMNTEAFFGQGTRLTVV.

Turning to this clone: The read ends 3 residues shy of where the CDR3 ends; the end is completed using the germline J gene. The gene calls are TRBV6-2 or TRBV6-3 and TRBJ2-5; 11 nucleotides match TRBD2. CDR1 is MNHEY and CDR2 is SVGEGT in the germline V gene. The junction had 7 bases not matched to a gene; V was cut back by 2 bases and J by 2 bases. CDR3 length: 17 amino acids. The DNA read from the CDR3 is TGTGCCAGCAGTTACGATCTGACTAGCGGGAAACAAGAGACC. Amino acid sequence: CASSYDLTSGKQET. The complete CDR3 sequence is CASSYDLTSGKQETQYF.

With respect to this clone: The CDR3 end lies 3 residues beyond the end of the read and is filled in from the germline J gene. The rearrangement uses TRBV19 and TRBJ2-1; 9 bases are a match to TRBD2. CDR3 length: 15 amino acids. Germline CDR1 and CDR2: LNHDA and SQIVND (reference sequence). V lost 0 bases to trimming and J lost 8 bases; unmatched junction nucleotides: 5. CDR3 bases read: TGTGCCAGTAGTATAGATCGGCTAGCGGGGCATGAG. Its protein is CASSIDRLAGHE. The whole CDR3 is CASSIDRLAGHEQFF.

CDR3 DNA, as far as it was read: TGTGCCAGCTCACCCGCTAGCGGAATGAACACCGGGGAG. It translates to CASSPASGMNTGE. The CDR3 in full is CASSPASGMNTGELFF. V and J are TRBV18 and TRBJ2-2; 7 bases are shared with TRBD2. The observed sequence ends 3 residues before the CDR3 terminus, with the missing tail filled in from the germline J gene. The ends lost 3 bases at V and 1 base at J; junction bases unmatched: 5. CDR1 and CDR2 (germline): KGHSH, LQKENI. The CDR3 covers 16 residues. Using reference TRBV18 and TRBJ2-2 for the parts outside the CDR3, the full variable domain is NAGVMQNPRHLVRRRGQEARLRCSPMKGHSHVYWYRQLPEEGLKFMVYLQKENIIDESGMPKERFSAEFPKEGPSILRIQQVVRGDSAAYFCASSPASGMNTGELFFGEGSRLTVL.

For this clone: The CDR3 end is not reached by the read, which stops 3 residues before it; the germline J gene fills it in. This chain uses TRBV28 with TRBJ1-1; tentatively, D is TRBD1 (5 bases). The germline CDR1 and CDR2 sequences are MDHEN and SYDVKM. V gave up 2 bases and J gave up 6 bases, with 19 bases separating them. The CDR3 is 16 amino acids. The sequenced CDR3 bases are TGTGCCAGCAGTTTAGGGGGGAAGGCCGGGGTACCTGAA. Its translation: CASSLGGKAGVPE. The whole CDR3 protein reads CASSLGGKAGVPEAFF.

A note on this clone: The read falls 3 residues short of the CDR3 end, and the missing part is taken from the germline J gene. V and J are TRBV11-2 and TRBJ2-1, with TRBD2 matching 7 bases. Germline CDR1 is SGHAT and CDR2 is FQNNGV. CDR3 length: 11 residues. V gave up 5 bases and J gave up 9 bases; unmatched junction bases: 1. This CDR3 is CASSLAVEQFF. CDR3 DNA, as far as it was read: TGTGCCAGCAGCCTAGCGGTTGAG.

The CDR3 DNA, read in part, is TGTGCCAGCAGCCCTCGGACTAGCGGGCGCACCGGGGAG. Protein: CASSPRTSGRTGE. The entire CDR3 is CASSPRTSGRTGELFF. This chain connects TRBV7-3 to TRBJ2-2; 11 positions agree with TRBD2. The read ends 3 residues shy of where the CDR3 ends; the end is completed using the germline J gene. With 5 bases clipped from V and 4 bases from J, the junction kept 6 bases outside the gene matches. This CDR3 comprises 16 residues. In germline, CDR1 is SGHTA, CDR2 FQGTGA.

In the case of this clone: The read ends 3 residues before the CDR3 terminus; that terminus is restored from the germline J gene. The chain combines TRBV7-6 with TRBJ1-3; D is ambiguous. Trimming cost V 2 bases and J 2 bases, with 13 bases left between them. There are 16 residues in the CDR3. The V gene's germline CDR1 is SGHVS and CDR2 FNYEAQ. CDR3 residues: CASSLLTFSPGNTIYF. The part of the CDR3 DNA that was read is TGTGCCAGCAGCTTACTGACATTTTCTCCTGGAAACACC.

With regard to this clone: The sequenced fragment ends 3 residues before the CDR3 boundary, so the rest is inferred from the germline J gene. The chain has TRBV18 and TRBJ2-7, with 11 bases lining up with TRBD1. V trimming: 5 bases; J trimming: 6 bases; junction bases outside the gene matches: 3. Germline-derived CDR1 and CDR2 are KGHSH and LQKENI. This CDR3 is built from 13 residues. CDR3 DNA, as far as it was read: TGTGCCAGCTCAACCGGGACAGGGGGCGAG. Translation gives CASSTGTGGE. The CDR3, in full, reads CASSTGTGGEQYF.

On this clone itself: The CDR3 end is not reached by the read, which stops 3 residues before it; the germline J gene fills it in. This chain connects TRBV7-8 to TRBJ2-2; D might be TRBD2 (6 bases). Germline V lookup: CDR1 SGHVS, CDR2 FQNEAQ. The CDR3 is 15 amino acids. With 4 bases removed from V and 4 bases from J, the gap between germline ends came to 13 bases. Partial CDR3 DNA: TGTGCCAGCAGCTCTAGGGCTAGCGTCACCGGGGAG. Protein sequence: CASSSRASVTGE. The complete CDR3 sequence is CASSSRASVTGELFF.

Incomplete CDR3 DNA: TGTGCCAGCAGCTCTCTAGCGGGAGGGGGGGAGACC. It specifies CASSSLAGGGET. The whole CDR3 region reads CASSSLAGGGETQYF. The chain links TRBV11-2 to TRBJ2-5; TRBD2 matches at 12 bases. The CDR3 end is not reached by the read, which stops 3 residues before it; the germline J gene fills it in. CDR1 and CDR2 from the germline V gene are SGHAT and FQNNGV. CDR3 length: 15 residues. Trimming cost V 4 bases and J 5 bases; bases outside gene matches: 5.

Points on this clone: The read ends 3 residues shy of where the CDR3 ends; the end is completed using the germline J gene. The genes are TRBV30 and TRBJ2-2; 12 bases are shared with TRBD2. Germline CDR1 is GTSNPN and CDR2 is SVGIG (reference sequence). The J segment lost 3 bases and the V segment lost 3 bases, leaving 8 bases of the junction unmatched. The CDR3 runs 17 residues. The CDR3 sequence is CAWSGLAGGLYTGELFF. The sequenced part of the CDR3 DNA is TGTGCCTGGAGCGGCCTAGCGGGAGGGCTTTACACCGGGGAG.

This clone is classed as medium-sized (0.01 to 0.1%) by frequency. The CDR3 end falls 3 residues outside the read, so it is completed with the germline J gene. The V and J genes are TRBV10-3 and TRBJ1-1, with TRBD1 matching over 8 bases. CDR3 length: 14 amino acids. The V segment lost 7 bases and the J segment 5 bases; nucleotides outside the gene matches: 9. Germline-derived CDR1 and CDR2 are ENHRY and SYGVKD. CDR3 DNA, as far as it was read: TGTGCCATCAACGCTGGACAGGGAAGGACTGAA. Its translation is CAINAGQGRTE. The CDR3, in full, reads CAINAGQGRTEAFF.

Note on this clone: The read gets to within 3 residues of the CDR3 end, and the germline J gene fills in the rest. The V gene is TRBV4-2, the J gene TRBJ2-2; 9 nucleotides agree with TRBD2. This CDR3 spans 16 amino acids. Germline-derived CDR1 and CDR2 are LGHNA and YNFKEQ. V shed 1 base, J shed 6 bases, and the junction held 6 bases outside the gene matches. CDR3 bases read: TGTGCCAGCAGCCAAGTCCGAGCGGGAGGCTCCGGGGAG. Residues: CASSQVRAGGSGE. The entire CDR3 is CASSQVRAGGSGELFF.

Of note for this clone: The read terminates 3 residues ahead of where the CDR3 ends, so the germline J gene completes it. The chain recombines TRBV5-1 with TRBJ2-4; no clear D. The germline gives CDR1 SGHRS, CDR2 YFSETQ. Trimming took off 0 bases at V and 3 bases at J, with 13 bases between the two ends. There are 16 residues in the CDR3. The CDR3 is CASSLDYFLSKNIQYF. CDR3 bases read: TGCGCCAGCAGCTTGGATTACTTTCTGAGCAAAAACATT.

As for this clone: The CDR3 is cut off 3 residues early in the read; its end comes from the germline J gene. The chain links TRBV7-2 to TRBJ2-1; TRBD2 might be the D (5 bases). Trimming removed 1 base from V and 8 bases from J, with 9 bases in between. The CDR3 loop spans 13 amino acids. Germline V gene lookup returns CDR1 SGHTA and CDR2 FQGNSA. This chain's CDR3 is CASSLGRGYEQFF. Partial CDR3 DNA: TGTGCCAGCAGCTTAGGACGCGGGTATGAG.

Comments on this clone: Read data end 3 residues before the CDR3 end; the end is taken from the germline J gene. The genes are TRBV19 and TRBJ2-2, with 9 bases that match TRBD2. This CDR3 region has 16 residues. Germline CDR1 and CDR2: LNHDA and SQIVND (reference sequence). Germline trimming cut 7 bases from V and 5 bases from J; bases unmatched to any gene: 11. The chain's CDR3 is CASTQEGLARTGELFF. The part of the CDR3 DNA that was read is TGTGCCAGTACCCAGGAGGGACTAGCACGTACCGGGGAG. The full variable domain, in which reference TRBV19 and TRBJ2-2 provide the parts outside the CDR3, is DGGITQSPKYLFRKEGQNVTLSCEQNLNHDAMYWYRQDPGQGLRLIYYSQIVNDFQKGDIAEGYSVSREKKESFPLTVTSAQKNPTAFYLCASTQEGLARTGELFFGEGSRLTVL.

The CDR3 DNA, read in part, is TGTGCCAGCAGTGGCCGACAGGGGCGGCAGCCC. Translation gives CASSGRQGRQP. The full CDR3 protein is CASSGRQGRQPQHF. The V and J genes are TRBV6-2 or TRBV6-3 and TRBJ1-5, with 8 nucleotides matching TRBD1. The CDR3 end falls 3 residues outside the read, so it is completed with the germline J gene. V was clipped by 5 bases and J by 7 bases; unmatched bases: 7. Germline-derived CDR1 and CDR2 are MNHEY and SVGEGT. The CDR3 length is 14 residues.

This CDR3 reads CASSVAPSDTQYF. The part of the CDR3 DNA that was read is TGTGCCAGCAGCGTAGCTCCTTCAGATACG. The rearrangement uses TRBV9 and TRBJ2-3; no definite D call. With the read ending 3 residues before the CDR3 end, the germline J gene is used to fill in that end. The length of the CDR3 is 13 residues. From germline, CDR1 is SGDLS and CDR2 YYNGEE. Trimming removed 0 bases at V and 4 bases at J, with 6 bases between.

Of note for this clone: The read comes to an end 3 residues before the CDR3 does, leaving the germline J gene to fill in the end. This chain links TRBV19 with TRBJ1-5; D not certain. V was clipped by 4 bases and J by 3 bases, with 7 bases between them. Germline lookup yields CDR1 LNHDA and CDR2 SQIVND (reference sequence). The CDR3 has 13 residues. CDR3 bases read: TGTGCCAGTAGTACCAAATCCAATCAGCCC. Amino acid sequence: CASSTKSNQP. From start to end, the CDR3 is CASSTKSNQPQHF.

Remarks on this clone: Its ends do not fully match the called genes, so a read error is possible. The sequenced fragment ends 3 residues before the CDR3 boundary, so the rest is inferred from the germline J gene. V and J are TRBV7-7 and TRBJ2-7, with D perhaps matching TRBD2 (5 bases). This CDR3 region has 13 residues. The germline V gene has CDR1 SSHAT and CDR2 FNYEAQ (reference sequence). CDR3 region: CASSLGAGHEQYF. The covered CDR3 bases are TGTGCTAGCAGCTTAGGTGCGGGCCACGAG.

About this clone itself: The read ends 3 residues early relative to the CDR3; the germline J gene fills the gap. The rearrangement links TRBV29-1 to TRBJ1-1; D ambiguous. The CDR3 consists of 13 residues. Germline CDR1 SQVTM, CDR2 ANQGSEA. Trimming stripped 4 bases from V and 1 base from J, with 10 bases between. The CDR3 DNA, read in part, is TGCAGCGTTGTCCCAGGAGGGAACACTGAA. It encodes CSVVPGGNTE. From start to end, the CDR3 is CSVVPGGNTEAFF.

Comments on this clone: The CDR3 is cut off 3 residues early in the read; its end comes from the germline J gene. The chain recombines TRBV20-1 with TRBJ2-7, with 11 bases aligning to TRBD2. Germline lookup yields CDR1 DFQATT and CDR2 SNEGSKA (reference sequence). V shed 4 bases and J 3 bases; nucleotides not matched to a gene: 8. This CDR3 is built from 15 residues. The CDR3 is CSATSGTSGRYEQYF. CDR3 DNA, as far as it was read: TGCAGTGCTACCTCAGGGACTAGCGGCCGCTACGAG.